The TCR beta chain under discussion was sequenced for a study of blood T cell repertoires in COVID-19. Across the whole study: Spain, Italy and the United States supplied samples that represented acute and convalescent COVID-19. T cells, B-cell-depleted T cells, or PBMCs provided the cDNA or gDNA that served as material.

The germline V and J ends were trimmed by 4 bases and 5 bases, with 11 bases remaining between them. The CDR3 runs 13 residues. Germline CDR1 and CDR2: SGHTA and FQGNSA. Original handling: Using reference gene primer amplification, nucleated cell counts were estimated. TCRdb's copy holds only in-frame clones and misses some; the assay was immunoSEQ multiplex PCR. That table is the source of V, J and clone size, and D and trimming were worked out from the DNA. The data show 120,000 or so clones, with 83% seen just once and approximately 5.8% held by the top ten. Sequenced: peripheral blood. This sequence originates from a man aged 80 or over with active or convalescent COVID-19. The chain couples TRBV7-2 to TRBJ1-2; the D gene is possibly TRBD1 (6 bases). In DNA, the CDR3 is TGTGCCAGCAGCTCCCAACAGGGATATGGCTACACCTTC. It specifies CASSSQQGYGYTF.